This TCR beta chain was retrieved from a study of T cells in tuberculosis. The wider study: T cells were selected with CD1B tetramers loaded with glucose monomycolate.

Thawed, overnight-rested PBMC were stained with GMM-loaded CD1B tetramer, viability dye and anti-CD3, then sorted. The CD1B tetramers carried C32 glucose monomycolate purified from Rhodococcus equi. CD14-expressing monocytes were removed from PBMC before cryopreservation and sorting. From each donor, roughly 99,000 tetramer-negative cells were sorted. CDR3 length equals 14 residues. CDR1 is MNHNS and CDR2 is SASEGT in the germline V gene. V was clipped by 6 bases and J by 7 bases, with 15 bases between them. Only in-frame clones appear in the TCRdb table, and some are missing; sequencing was by immunoSEQ multiplex PCR. The sample yields approximately 59,000 clones, approximately 91% seen once.

The clonotype was recovered from an adult woman with latent tuberculosis. The sample was CD1b-GMM tetramer-negative cells sorted from PBMCs. The chain links TRBV6-1 to TRBJ1-4; possibly TRBD1 for D (5 bases). The DNA of the CDR3 is TGTGCCAGCAGAGACCGGGGGACTGCTGAAAAACTGTTTTTT. The encoded protein is CASRDRGTAEKLFF.